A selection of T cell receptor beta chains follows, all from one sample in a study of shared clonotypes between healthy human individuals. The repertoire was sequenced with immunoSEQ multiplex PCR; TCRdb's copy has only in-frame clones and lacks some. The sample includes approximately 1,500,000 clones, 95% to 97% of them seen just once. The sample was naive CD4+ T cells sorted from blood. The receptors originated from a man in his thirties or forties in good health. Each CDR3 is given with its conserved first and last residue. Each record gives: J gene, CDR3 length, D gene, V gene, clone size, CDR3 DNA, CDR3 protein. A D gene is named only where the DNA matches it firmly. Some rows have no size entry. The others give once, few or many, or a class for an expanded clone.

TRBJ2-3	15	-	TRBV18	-	TGTGCCAGCTCACCTGAGCCAGGGGCAACAGATACGCAGTATTTT	CASSPEPGATDTQYF
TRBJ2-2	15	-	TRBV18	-	TGTGCCAGCTCACCAGACAGGATAGCAACTGGGGAGCTGTTTTTT	CASSPDRIATGELFF
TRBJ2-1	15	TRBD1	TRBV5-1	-	TGCGCCAGCAGGGAGGGGACAGGGGGACACAATGAGCAGTTCTTC	CASREGTGGHNEQFF
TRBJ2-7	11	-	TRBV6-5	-	TGTGCCAGCAGTCGGGACTTACGAGAATACTTC	CASSRDLREYF
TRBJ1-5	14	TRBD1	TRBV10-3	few	TGTGCCATCAGTCGGCAGGGGGAAGATCAGCCCCAGCATTTT	CAISRQGEDQPQHF
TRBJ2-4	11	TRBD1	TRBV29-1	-	TGCAGCGGGGGACAGGGGACCATTCAGTACTTC	CSGGQGTIQYF
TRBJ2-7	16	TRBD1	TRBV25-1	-	TGTGCCAGCAGTATGGGTACCGGGACAGCAACCTACGAGCAGTACTTC	CASSMGTGTATYEQYF
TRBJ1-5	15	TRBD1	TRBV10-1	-	TGCGCCAGCAGACGACAGGGAGGAGGCAATCAGCCCCAGCATTTT	CASRRQGGGNQPQHF
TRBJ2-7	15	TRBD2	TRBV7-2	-	TGTGCCAGCAGCCGAGTCGGGGGGAGCTCCTACGAGCAGTACTTC	CASSRVGGSSYEQYF
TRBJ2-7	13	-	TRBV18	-	TGTGCCAGCTCCGGGGGTTCCTCCTACGAGCAGTACTTC	CASSGGSSYEQYF
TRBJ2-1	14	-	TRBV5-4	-	TGTGCCAGCAGCCGGGGGATCTCCTACAATGAGCAGTTCTTC	CASSRGISYNEQFF
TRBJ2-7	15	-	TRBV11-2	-	TGTGCCAGCAGCTTGGGCTCGAGGACCTCCTACGAGCAGTACTTC	CASSLGSRTSYEQYF
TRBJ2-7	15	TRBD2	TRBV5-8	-	TGTGCCAGCAGCTCCGGACTAGCGGGAGTCTACGAGCAGTACTTC	CASSSGLAGVYEQYF
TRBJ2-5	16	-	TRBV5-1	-	TGCGCCAGCAGCTTACCCGGCCGGCGGGCGCAAGAGACCCAGTACTTC	CASSLPGRRAQETQYF
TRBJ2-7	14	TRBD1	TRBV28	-	TGTGCCAGCAGCTACGACAGGGGGAGCTACGAGCAGTACTTC	CASSYDRGSYEQYF
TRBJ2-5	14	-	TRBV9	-	TGTGCCAGCAGCGTTGCGGCGAGACAAGAGACCCAGTACTTC	CASSVAARQETQYF
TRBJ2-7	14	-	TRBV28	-	TGTGCCAGCAGTTTACTTTTAACCGCGATAGAGCAGTACTTC	CASSLLLTAIEQYF
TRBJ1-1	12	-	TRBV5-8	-	TGTGCCAGCAGCTTGAGAGGAACTGAAGCTTTCTTT	CASSLRGTEAFF
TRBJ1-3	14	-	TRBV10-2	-	TGCGCCAGCAGAGACGAGATACCTGGAAACACCATATATTTT	CASRDEIPGNTIYF
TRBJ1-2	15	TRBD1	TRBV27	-	TGTGCCAGCAGTCCGACAGGGGTCGGACGCTATGGCTACACCTTC	CASSPTGVGRYGYTF
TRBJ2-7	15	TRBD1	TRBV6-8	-	TGTGCCAGCAGTTCCGGACAGGGTGTAATCTACGAGCAGTACTTC	CASSSGQGVIYEQYF
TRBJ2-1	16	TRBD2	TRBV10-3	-	TGTGCCATCAAAGGGACTAGCGGGCCTTCCTACAATGAGCAGTTCTTC	CAIKGTSGPSYNEQFF
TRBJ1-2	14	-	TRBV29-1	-	TGCAGCGTTGCCCCGTGGGCAGGAGACTATGGCTACACCTTC	CSVAPWAGDYGYTF
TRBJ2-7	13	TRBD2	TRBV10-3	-	TGTGCCATCAAGGGACTAGCGCTAAACGAGCAGTACTTC	CAIKGLALNEQYF
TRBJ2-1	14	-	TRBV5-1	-	TGCGCCAGCAGCTTGGGACCGACTTACAATGAGCAGTTCTTC	CASSLGPTYNEQFF
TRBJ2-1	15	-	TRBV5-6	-	TGTGCCAGCAGCCGACCCACTAGGACGTACAATGAGCAGTTCTTC	CASSRPTRTYNEQFF
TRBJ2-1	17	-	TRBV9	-	TGTGCCAGCAGACCGGGGCCATACAAGGTCCCAAGGCATGAGCAGTTCTTC	CASRPGPYKVPRHEQFF
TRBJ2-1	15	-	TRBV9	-	TGTGCCAGCAGCTCATCTAGCGTTCCTTACAATGAGCAGTTCTTC	CASSSSSVPYNEQFF
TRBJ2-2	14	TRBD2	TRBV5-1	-	TGCGCCACCTGCCAGACTAGCGGTGCCGGGGAGCTGTTTTTT	CATCQTSGAGELFF
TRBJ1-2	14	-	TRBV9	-	TGTGCCAGCAGCGTAGGACAGACAGGATCTGGCTACACCTTC	CASSVGQTGSGYTF
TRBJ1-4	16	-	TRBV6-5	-	TGTGCCAGCAGTTACCATGGGGGGGGCACTAATGAAAAACTGTTTTTT	CASSYHGGGTNEKLFF
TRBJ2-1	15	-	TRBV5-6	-	TGTGCCAGCAGCTTACTTAGGAGCTCCTACAATGAGCAGTTCTTC	CASSLLRSSYNEQFF
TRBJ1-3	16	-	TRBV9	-	TGTGCCAGCAGCGTAGATCCAGGCTTCTCTGGAAACACCATATATTTT	CASSVDPGFSGNTIYF
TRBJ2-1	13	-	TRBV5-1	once	TGCGCCAGCAGCGGGGACCATTACAATGAGCAGTTCTTC	CASSGDHYNEQFF
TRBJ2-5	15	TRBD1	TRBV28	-	TGTGCCAGCAGTTTAAACAGGGGGCGAGTGGAGACCCAGTACTTC	CASSLNRGRVETQYF
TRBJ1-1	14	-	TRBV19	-	TGTGCCAGTAGTATTCGTGGGGTGCGCACTGAAGCTTTCTTT	CASSIRGVRTEAFF
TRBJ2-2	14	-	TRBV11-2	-	TGTGCCAGCAGCTTCGGGACTTGGTCCGGGGAGCTGTTTTTT	CASSFGTWSGELFF
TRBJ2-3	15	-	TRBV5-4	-	TGTGCCAGCAGCTTGGTTTCTCTCCGCACAGATACGCAGTATTTT	CASSLVSLRTDTQYF
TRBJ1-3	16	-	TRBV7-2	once	TGTGCCAGCAGCTCCGGGACATCCCGCTCTGGAAACACCATATATTTT	CASSSGTSRSGNTIYF
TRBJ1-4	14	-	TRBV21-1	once	TGTGCCAGCAGCCCGCGGGACAGAAAGGAAAAACTGTTTTTT	CASSPRDRKEKLFF
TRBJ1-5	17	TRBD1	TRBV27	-	TGTGCCAGCAGTTTATTTGGGGACAGGGCGAGCAATCAGCCCCAGCATTTT	CASSLFGDRASNQPQHF
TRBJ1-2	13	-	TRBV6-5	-	TGTGCCAGCAGTTACATCAGGGGTGCTGGCTACACCTTC	CASSYIRGAGYTF
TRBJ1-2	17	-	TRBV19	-	TGTGCCAGTAGTAGCCTGGGGGAGGGGGACACCACACGAGGCTACACCTTC	CASSSLGEGDTTRGYTF
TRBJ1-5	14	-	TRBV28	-	TGTGCCAGCAGCCCAGAGGTCAGCAATCAGCCCCAGCATTTT	CASSPEVSNQPQHF
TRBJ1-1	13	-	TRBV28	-	TGTGCCAGCAGTTTGACAGAGAACACTGAAGCTTTCTTT	CASSLTENTEAFF
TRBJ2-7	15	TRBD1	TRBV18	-	TGTGCCAGCTCACCAGGACAGGGCAAACCTTACGAGCAGTACTTC	CASSPGQGKPYEQYF
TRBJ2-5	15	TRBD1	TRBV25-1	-	TGTGCCAGCAGTTGGCCAGGGGGTGTCCAAGAGACCCAGTACTTC	CASSWPGGVQETQYF
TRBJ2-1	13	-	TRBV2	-	TGTGCCAGCAGTGGGAGGTTTTCCAATGAGCAGTTCTTC	CASSGRFSNEQFF
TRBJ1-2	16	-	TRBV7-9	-	TGTGCCAGCAGCCCCAGGCCCACAGGGTTGAACTATGGCTACACCTTC	CASSPRPTGLNYGYTF
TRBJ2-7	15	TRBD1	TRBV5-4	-	TGTGCCAGCAGCCATCCGGGACAGGGGTCCTACGAGCAGTACTTC	CASSHPGQGSYEQYF
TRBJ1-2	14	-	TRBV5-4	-	TGTGCCAGCAGCCCGCCACAAGTCGGGGGAGGCTACACCTTC	CASSPPQVGGGYTF
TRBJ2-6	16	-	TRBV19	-	TGTGCCAGTAGTATACTCTCTGGCTCTGGGGCCAACGTCCTGACTTTC	CASSILSGSGANVLTF
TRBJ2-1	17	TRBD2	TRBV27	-	TGTGCCAGCAGTTTCGTTTTACTAGCGAAACCCTACAATGAGCAGTTCTTC	CASSFVLLAKPYNEQFF
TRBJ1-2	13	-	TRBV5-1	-	TGCGCCAGCAGCTTGGACCCTCCGTATGGCTACACCTTC	CASSLDPPYGYTF